Listed below are T cell receptor beta chains from one sample, sequenced in a study of brain T cells in children with intractable seizures. Measured with immunoSEQ multiplex PCR; TCRdb has only the in-frame clones, and not every one. This table has approximately 330,000 clones, 93% appearing once. Sequenced here: peripheral blood, sampled more than 4 months after surgery. The origin of the receptors is a boy under three years old with tuberous sclerosis and intractable seizures. CDR3s leave out the opening cysteine and the closing phenylalanine or tryptophan.

>TRBJ2-5|TRBV5-1
ASSLFPLGPSFLAGGQTQY
>TRBJ2-7|TRBV19
ASSMGGSPYEQY
>TRBJ1-5|TRBV27
ASSLSGVGSQPQH
>TRBJ2-6|TRBV4-1
ASSQLAAGGSGANVLT
>TRBJ1-2|TRBV6-6
ASTGGRSYGYT
>TRBJ1-2|TRBV2
ASSGGQYYGYT
>TRBJ1-2|TRBV9
ASSVHAGAIYGYT
>TRBJ2-5|TRBV7-8
ASSSFDRYQETQY
>TRBJ1-6|TRBV27
ASSPRSSYNSPLH
>TRBJ2-3|TRBV7-2
ASSLSRELGDTQY
>TRBJ1-5|TRBV27
ASSSLLGVGNQPQH
>TRBJ2-7|TRBV5-6
ASSSGLAGVFFGEQY
>TRBJ2-7|TRBV20-1
SASDHSGALSYEQY
>TRBJ1-1|TRBV24-1
ATMWGAPQDTEAF
>TRBJ2-7|TRBV13
ASSLWGTSGPSYEQY
>TRBJ1-1|TRBV12-5
ASEGFLTPQQANTEAF
>TRBJ2-4|TRBV2
ASTKLTSKNIQY
>TRBJ2-7|TRBV7-3
ASSLSALAGLEPPYEQY
>TRBJ2-1|TRBV27
ASSPDRGGFNEQF
>TRBJ2-2|TRBV28
ASSPLEGGKTGELF
>TRBJ2-3|TRBV5-1
ASSLEGGRVTDTQY
>TRBJ2-7|TRBV27
ASGLYEQY
>TRBJ1-6|TRBV4-1
ASSQDLTVYNSPLH
>TRBJ2-7|TRBV2
ASSLYEQY
>TRBJ2-1|TRBV4-1
ASSQGPGLAGFSSYNEQF
>TRBJ2-2|TRBV7-9
ASNLNRRTGNTGELF
>TRBJ2-1|TRBV9
ASSVDPFGGPNEQF
>TRBJ1-5|TRBV7-6
ASNLGSLH
>TRBJ2-1|TRBV10-3
AIRIAGRGPRNEQF
>TRBJ2-7|TRBV6-5
ASNEPGRRGYEQY
>TRBJ2-3|TRBV7-2
ASSPYRQSDTQY
>TRBJ2-7|TRBV24-1
ATGQGTQSSYEQY
>TRBJ2-3|TRBV6-5
ASSYGGGHTQY
>TRBJ1-1|TRBV12-3/TRBV12-4
ASRLLDGEAF
>TRBJ2-1|TRBV3-1/TRBV3-2
ASSMASGEQF
>TRBJ1-2|TRBV11-2
ASSLSRPNYGYT
>TRBJ2-7|TRBV15
ATSRDDRAVPYEQY
>TRBJ1-6|TRBV2
ASSDRQGATVASGSPLH
>TRBJ1-2|TRBV14
ASSQAGAVLDFST
>TRBJ1-5|TRBV5-1
ASRGAVSNQPQH
>TRBJ2-7|TRBV5-4
ASSFGRNRGEQY
>TRBJ1-5|TRBV2
ASSNLGQGNQPQH
>TRBJ2-6|TRBV19
ASSQSGGSGANVLT
>TRBJ2-6|TRBV15
ATRGGLSGANVLT
>TRBJ2-7|TRBV4-2
ASSPRGGVSYEQY
>TRBJ2-7|TRBV6-5
ASSPGQSSYEQY
>TRBJ2-7|TRBV6-5
ASSSGGRAYEQY
>TRBJ2-1|TRBV9
ASSVGLAGGPYNEQF
>TRBJ2-3|TRBV11-3
ASSLSWEGSTDTQY
>TRBJ2-2|TRBV7-7
ASSLAVMDAPINTGELF
>TRBJ2-7|TRBV5-1
ASSWWDRSYEQY
>TRBJ1-1|TRBV5-1
ASSLVGGNTEAF
>TRBJ2-5|TRBV9
ASSVVGVSGAETQY
>TRBJ1-1|TRBV10-3
AISWGIGEEAF
>TRBJ1-6|TRBV3-1/TRBV3-2
ASSQELTGGSSPLH